The sequence of this TCR beta chain was determined in a study of T cell responses to AZD1222 COVID-19 vaccine. Study observations and caveats: Researchers took repertoire samples only after the peak T cell response had come.

J gave up 4 bases and V 4 bases, and 10 bases lay outside the gene matches. This CDR3 is built from 15 residues. The germline V gene has CDR1 SGHDT and CDR2 YYEEEE. As for this clone: What it binds is unknown.

The repertoire was sequenced with immunoSEQ multiplex PCR; TCRdb's copy has only in-frame clones and lacks some. The table includes fewer than 110,000 clones, roughly 87% detected once. Sequencing used peripheral blood, obtained on day 0 of AZD1222 vaccination. The chain has TRBV5-6 and TRBJ1-2; 7 positions agree with TRBD1. The source of this sequence is an adult in good health. The DNA of the CDR3 is TGTGCCAGCAGCACGGACAGGCGCGGTTTCTATGGCTACACCTTC. It codes for CASSTDRRGFYGYTF.